Shown below are 20 T cell receptor beta chains from a single sample sequenced in a study of regulatory and conventional T cells in RAG deficiency. Blood CD4+ CD25-low CD127-high conventional T cells supplied the genomic DNA template. Assay: immunoSEQ multiplex PCR; the TCRdb copy retains only in-frame clones and omits some. The data contain more than 20,000 clones, about 92% of them singletons. The same sample was also used in a study of regulatory T cells. That report notes: Primers: 52 TRBV forward and 13 TRBJ reverse.

The sample was CD4+ T cells sorted from blood. The receptor source for this set is a human donor in good health.

This chain joins TRBV10-3 and TRBJ1-6; the D gene is possibly TRBD1 (5 bases). The CDR3 is 15 residues long. V lost 2 bases and J 5 bases, leaving 10 bases between the germline ends. The V gene's germline CDR1 is ENHRY and CDR2 SYGVKD. CDR3 region: CAISEPGLNNSPLHF. The CDR3 DNA reads as TGTGCCATCAGTGAGCCGGGACTCAATAATTCACCCCTCCACTTT.

The chain is built from TRBV5-8 and TRBJ1-2; TRBD1 is a possible D gene (5 bases). The germline gives CDR1 SGHTS, CDR2 YDEGEE. Trimming left V 6 bases short and J 6 bases short, with 24 bases between. The CDR3 length is 16 residues. The CDR3 DNA sequence: TGTGCCAGCAACCGATTATTTGGGGCCCCGCGCGATGGCTACACCTTC. Protein: CASNRLFGAPRDGYTF.

CDR3 sequence: CASSTPGGETQYF. The CDR3 nucleotides are TGTGCCAGCAGTACACCCGGGGGAGAGACCCAGTACTTC. The chain uses TRBV6-6 and TRBJ2-5; D is possibly TRBD2 (6 bases). Trimming took 5 bases from V and 4 from J, leaving 11 bases between them. The CDR3 has 13 residues. Looked up from germline, CDR1 is MNHNY and CDR2 is SVGAGI (reference sequence).

The J gene is TRBJ2-2, the V gene TRBV4-1; D gene uncertain. The CDR3 is 16 residues long. The germline V and J ends were trimmed by 0 bases and 1 base, with 9 bases remaining between them. CDR1 is MGHRA and CDR2 is YSYEKL in the germline V gene. The CDR3 sequence: CASSQEAPLNTGELFF. CDR3 nucleotides: TGCGCCAGCAGCCAAGAGGCACCCTTGAACACCGGGGAGCTGTTTTTT.

This chain links TRBV27 with TRBJ2-3; 11 bases map to TRBD2. This CDR3 has 19 residues. The trim removed 5 bases at V and 3 bases at J, leaving 16 bases unmatched. CDR1 and CDR2 (germline): MNHEY, SMNVEV (reference sequence). Here the CDR3 reads CASSIHTPVTSGKTDTQYF. CDR3 nucleotides: TGTGCCAGCAGTATCCACACTCCCGTGACTAGCGGGAAGACAGATACGCAGTATTTT.

The rearrangement joins TRBV19 to TRBJ1-3, with TRBD1 identical over 11 bases. Germline values: CDR1 LNHDA, CDR2 SQIVND (reference sequence). This CDR3 has 18 residues. V lost 3 bases and J lost 4; bases outside the gene matches: 11. This CDR3 reads CASSIHHGQGARGNTIYF. The CDR3 region has the DNA TGTGCCAGTAGTATCCACCATGGACAGGGGGCGCGAGGAAACACCATATATTTT.

The V and J genes are TRBV11-2 and TRBJ2-4, with 7 bases lining up with TRBD1. The V segment lost 5 bases and the J segment 0 bases; nucleotides outside the gene matches: 10. Germline V CDR1 and CDR2: SGHAT, FQNNGV. This CDR3 has 17 amino acids. The CDR3 DNA is TGTGCCAGCAGCGCGCTGACAGGGACCTTAGCCAAAAACATTCAGTACTTC. It translates to CASSALTGTLAKNIQYF.

The chain combines TRBV2 with TRBJ1-6; no reliable D call. Trimming removed 3 bases at V and 1 base at J, with 13 bases between. CDR1 and CDR2 (germline): SNHLY, FYNNEI. The CDR3 sequence is 17 residues long. CDR3 sequence (DNA): TGTGCCAGCAGTGATAGTGGGATTGGGTCCTATAATTCACCCCTCCACTTT. Translation gives CASSDSGIGSYNSPLHF. The variable domain in full, with the rest retrieved from reference TRBV2 and TRBJ1-6, is EPEVTQTPSHQVTQMGQEVILRCVPISNHLYFYWYRQILGQKVEFLVSFYNNEISEKSEIFDDQFSVERPDGSNFTLKIRSTKLEDSAMYFCASSDSGIGSYNSPLHFGNGTRLTVT.

The chain joins TRBV6-5 to TRBJ1-3, with 8 bases identical to TRBD1. This CDR3 contains 16 residues. The germline gives CDR1 MNHEY, CDR2 SVGAGI. J was trimmed by 4 bases and V by 7 bases; bases with no gene match: 12. The CDR3: CASNYGQGASGNTIYF. Written as DNA, the CDR3 is TGTGCCAGCAATTATGGCCAGGGGGCGTCGGGAAACACCATATATTTT.

The rearrangement links TRBV21-1 to TRBJ2-7; the table's TRBD1 call for D was not verified on the DNA. TRBV21-1 is listed as a pseudogene. The CDR3 has 18 residues. The DNA for the CDR3 is TGTGCCAGCAGCAATAAGGTAGTGGACAGGAACACCATCTACGAGCAGTACTTC. It yields the protein CASSNKVVDRNTIYEQYF.

The rearrangement links TRBV7-2 to TRBJ2-7, with 9 bases matching TRBD1. Per germline, CDR1 SGHTA and CDR2 FQGNSA. The CDR3 runs 15 residues. The trim removed 5 bases at V and 2 bases at J, leaving 7 bases unmatched. The CDR3: CASSPGTGSTYEQYF. CDR3 DNA: TGTGCCAGCAGCCCGGGGACAGGGTCTACCTACGAGCAGTACTTC.

V gene TRBV2 combines with J gene TRBJ2-3; TRBD1 agrees at 11 bases. There are 16 residues in the CDR3. CDR1 and CDR2 from the germline V gene are SNHLY and FYNNEI. V dropped 4 bases and J dropped 4; count of bases not matched to a gene: 7. The CDR3 sequence is CASSGVWGQGADTQYF. CDR3 coding DNA: TGTGCCAGCAGTGGGGTGTGGGGACAGGGGGCAGATACGCAGTATTTT.

V and J are TRBV10-3 and TRBJ2-7; the match to TRBD2 covers 12 bases. The germline V gene encodes CDR1 ENHRY and CDR2 SYGVKD. V lost 2 bases, J lost 4 bases, and 3 bases stayed unmatched. This CDR3 contains 15 residues. As DNA, the CDR3 is TGTGCCATCAGTGAGGCCGGACTAGCGGGGTACGAGCAGTACTTC. Residues: CAISEAGLAGYEQYF.

This clone was picked up one time. The chain combines TRBV11-3 with TRBJ2-3, with D perhaps given as TRBD1 or TRBD2 (5 bases each). Deletions cut 1 base from V and 2 bases from J, with 13 bases between. Germline CDR1 is SGHNT and CDR2 is YENEEA. The CDR3 loop spans 16 amino acids. The CDR3 is CASSLARGVPTDTQYF. For the CDR3, the DNA is TGTGCCAGCAGCTTAGCAAGAGGGGTACCCACAGATACGCAGTATTTT.

The V call is TRBV13, the J call TRBJ2-5; 8 bases map to TRBD2. With 5 bases clipped from V and 2 bases from J, the junction kept 10 bases outside the gene matches. Looked up from germline, CDR1 is PRHDT and CDR2 is FYEKMQ (reference sequence). The length of the CDR3 is 16 residues. CDR3 residues: CASSPRFGGAQETQYF. The DNA for the CDR3 is TGTGCCAGCAGCCCTCGGTTCGGGGGGGCACAAGAGACCCAGTACTTC.

This clone was seen just once. The V gene is TRBV7-3, the J gene TRBJ2-3; TRBD1 or TRBD2 may be the D gene (6 bases each). Germline V gene sequence: CDR1 SGHTA, CDR2 FQGTGA. The CDR3 loop spans 14 amino acids. Trimming removed 7 bases from V and 0 bases from J, with 11 bases in between. The chain's CDR3 is CASNGGQSTDTQYF. The CDR3 DNA sequence: TGTGCCAGCAATGGGGGGCAGAGCACAGATACGCAGTATTTT.

V is TRBV2 and J is TRBJ1-1, with 7 bases matching TRBD1. The CDR3 has 15 residues. Germline V gives CDR1 SNHLY, CDR2 FYNNEI. Trimming removed 6 bases from V and 5 bases from J; junction bases left unmatched: 12. The CDR3 protein is CASRNRRGFRTEAFF. The DNA for the CDR3 is TGTGCCAGCAGAAACCGCAGGGGGTTTAGGACTGAAGCTTTCTTT.

This clone has more than one count but fewer than ten. The V gene is TRBV11-2, the J gene TRBJ1-5, with D unclear. This CDR3 comprises 13 residues. V lost 2 bases and J 7 bases, leaving 9 bases between the germline ends. Germline CDR1 is SGHAT and CDR2 is FQNNGV. CDR3 DNA: TGTGCCAGCAGCTTAAACGGCCGACAGCCCCAGCATTTT. Amino acid sequence: CASSLNGRQPQHF.

This clone came up once. V usage is TRBV19 and J usage is TRBJ1-2; maybe TRBD1 (5 bases). Germline V gene lookup returns CDR1 LNHDA and CDR2 SQIVND (reference sequence). Trimming left V 1 base short and J 4 bases short, with 22 bases between. CDR3 length: 18 residues. The CDR3 loop reads CASSIGARGRVNVYGYTF. The CDR3 nucleotides are TGTGCCAGTAGTATAGGGGCACGGGGCAGGGTCAACGTCTATGGCTACACCTTC.

The V call is TRBV2, the J call TRBJ1-6; D unresolved. Germline V gene data show CDR1 as SNHLY and CDR2 as FYNNEI. The length of the CDR3 is 16 residues. Trimming left V 5 bases short and J 0 bases short, with 11 bases between. CDR3 nucleotides: TGTGCCAGCAGTTCCGTTCGGAGCTCCTATAATTCACCCCTCCACTTT. This encodes CASSSVRSSYNSPLHF.